The 15 T cell receptor beta chains in this list originate from one sample, sequenced in a study of T cells in Graves' hyperthyroidism and ophthalmopathy. Regions amplified from RNA transcripts were the TCR beta CDR3 regions. The primer set for the first-round RT-PCR of the TCR CDR3 was HTBI. TCRdb processed the multiplex PCR reads anew with MiXCR; each CDR3 protein has one entry. The sample gives roughly 98,000 distinct CDR3 sequences, about 40% of which show up once; about 10% is in the top ten. What was sequenced was peripheral blood or thyroid tissue (not recorded which). These receptors all stem from a woman in her 30s with Graves' hyperthyroidism.

Worth noting for this clonotype: This may come from a read error, since a much larger clone is one base off. This chain links TRBV27 with TRBJ1-6; the D gene is possibly TRBD1 (5 bases). V lost 7 bases and J 13 bases, leaving 17 bases between the germline ends. The CDR3 loop spans 13 amino acids. Germline CDR1 MNHEY, CDR2 SMNVEV (reference sequence). The CDR3 coding sequence is TGTGCCAGCAAGAGGGCAGGGTACATCCCCCTCCACTTT. This sequence encodes CASKRAGYIPLHF.

DNA of the CDR3: TGCAGCGTTGCTCGGACAGTCGGCAACGAGCAGTACTTC. This gives the protein CSVARTVGNEQYF. This chain uses TRBV29-1 with TRBJ2-7; TRBD1 might be the D (6 bases). Germline V gene sequence: CDR1 SQVTM, CDR2 ANQGSEA. Deletions cut 4 bases from V and 5 bases from J, with 15 bases between. The CDR3 length is 13 residues.

This chain uses TRBV9 with TRBJ1-2, with 8 bases that match TRBD1. The CDR3 is made up of 14 amino acids. The V and J ends lost 3 bases and 7 bases, in that order; junction bases with no gene match: 8. The germline gives CDR1 SGDLS, CDR2 YYNGEE. CDR3 coding DNA: TGTGCCAGCAGCGCCCGGACAGGGAGGGGTGGCTACACCTTC. Translation gives CASSARTGRGGYTF.

This clonotype was seen once. Given the absence of the conserved phenylalanine or tryptophan at the CDR3 end, a read error is likely. The chain links TRBV10-3 to TRBJ1-5; no reliable D call. The CDR3 is 16 residues long. V gave up 3 bases and J gave up 3 bases, with 15 bases separating them. Germline loops: CDR1 ENHRY, CDR2 SYGVKD. CDR3 loop: CAISDTVPYSNQPQHL. CDR3 coding DNA: TGTGCCATCAGTGACACCGTACCATACTCCAATCAGCCCCAGCATCTT.

This chain uses TRBV10-3 with TRBJ2-7, with 10 bases fitting TRBD1. Germline CDR1 reads ENHRY; CDR2 reads SYGVKD. The CDR3 spans 15 residues. Trimming at V came to 3 bases and at J to 2 bases, leaving 4 bases not matched to a gene. The CDR3 region has the DNA TGTGCCATCAGTGAAACCGGGACAGGGGCCTACGAGCAGTACTTC. Encoded protein: CAISETGTGAYEQYF.

This clonotype was seen many times. The chain couples TRBV5-1 to TRBJ1-4; weak D call: TRBD1 (5 bases). The CDR3 has 15 amino acids. The V gene lost 1 base and the J gene lost 6 bases, with 13 bases spanning the gap. CDR1 SGHRS and CDR2 YFSETQ come from the germline V gene. The CDR3 region has the DNA TGCGCCAGCAGCTTGTCGGGGGAATTAGATGAAAAACTGTTTTTT. Amino acids: CASSLSGELDEKLFF.

This chain uses TRBV20-1 with TRBJ1-6; D is uncertain. From germline, CDR1 is DFQATT and CDR2 SNEGSKA (reference sequence). This CDR3 contains 13 residues. Trimming removed 5 bases from V and 14 bases from J, with 19 bases in between. The CDR3 coding sequence is TGCAGTGCTCCTGTTTCCCTCAGCAGAACCCTCCACTTT. This translates into CSAPVSLSRTLHF.

This clonotype was seen ten or more times. The chain is built from TRBV5-1 and TRBJ1-2; 8 nucleotides match TRBD1. This CDR3 is built from 16 residues. Germline CDR1 SGHRS, CDR2 YFSETQ. J lost 4 bases, V lost 7 bases, and 15 bases had no gene match. CDR3 nucleotide sequence: TGCGCCAGCCGACGCATACCGGGACAGGAGATCTATGGCTACACCTTC. This codes for CASRRIPGQEIYGYTF.

The chain couples TRBV18 to TRBJ1-5; unclear D gene. The V and J ends lost 2 bases and 6 bases respectively, with 8 bases between them. The CDR3 is 13 amino acids. Germline V gene lookup returns CDR1 KGHSH and CDR2 LQKENI. As DNA, the CDR3 is TGTGCCAGCTCACCAGCAGGTTTTCAGCCCCAGCATTTT. This translates into CASSPAGFQPQHF.

The chain carries TRBV5-1 and TRBJ2-3, with 7 bases identical to TRBD2. Germline V lookup: CDR1 SGHRS, CDR2 YFSETQ. V lost 3 bases to trimming and J lost 2 bases; unmatched junction nucleotides: 9. This CDR3 comprises 16 residues. CDR3 region: CASSSTPREVTDTQYF. The CDR3 DNA follows: TGCGCCAGCAGCTCGACCCCCCGGGAGGTCACAGATACGCAGTATTTT.

In DNA, the CDR3 is TGTGCCAGTAGTATAGATGGCAGGGGGGTGGATACGCAGTATTTT. This gives the protein CASSIDGRGVDTQYF. This sequence joins TRBV19 and TRBJ2-3; weak D call: TRBD1 (7 bases). Trimming took off 0 bases at V and 6 bases at J, with 13 bases between the two ends. From germline, CDR1 is LNHDA and CDR2 SQIVND (reference sequence). The CDR3 is made up of 15 amino acids.

The chain joins TRBV25-1 to TRBJ1-1, with a tentative D call TRBD1 (6 bases). The V gene lost 5 bases and the J gene lost 5 bases, with 15 bases spanning the gap. The length of the CDR3 is 14 residues. Germline CDR1 reads MGHDK; CDR2 reads SYGVNS. The CDR3 sequence: CASSPWGAVTEAFF. The CDR3 nucleotides are TGTGCCAGCAGTCCTTGGGGGGCGGTGACTGAAGCTTTCTTT.

The table lists this clonotype with many counts. The chain is built from TRBV4-2 and TRBJ1-6; D is undetermined. The V gene lost 6 bases and the J gene lost 12 bases, with 15 bases spanning the gap. Germline V gene lookup returns CDR1 LGHNA and CDR2 YNFKEQ. This CDR3 region has 13 residues. CDR3: CASSPAVMQPLHF. CDR3 DNA sequence: TGTGCCAGCAGTCCGGCCGTTATGCAACCCCTCCACTTT.

The CDR3 here is CASSPRQGVTDTQYF. The CDR3 DNA sequence: TGTGCCAGCTCACCCCGACAGGGGGTAACAGATACGCAGTATTTT. The rearrangement uses TRBV9 and TRBJ2-3; TRBD1 matches at 9 bases. The CDR3 totals 15 residues. The trim removed 7 bases at V and 3 bases at J, leaving 9 bases unmatched. Per germline, CDR1 SGDLS and CDR2 YYNGEE.

This clonotype was seen at least ten times. The chain is built from TRBV28 and TRBJ1-3; unclear D gene. CDR1 is MDHEN and CDR2 is SYDVKM in the germline V gene. V was shortened by 3 bases and J by 4 bases, with 4 bases between the two germline ends. The length of the CDR3 is 12 residues. The CDR3: CASSFWGNTIYF. The DNA for the CDR3 is TGTGCCAGCAGTTTTTGGGGAAACACCATATATTTT.